This is a list of T cell receptor beta chains from one sample in a study of cytomegalovirus exposure and HLA in healthy donors. Clones were sequenced by immunoSEQ multiplex PCR, and TCRdb holds only the in-frame ones, with some missing. The sample carries about 110,000 clones, around three quarters recorded once. The specimen sequenced was PBMCs. Source of these receptors: a woman aged 30 to 39 in good health and CMV-seronegative. The CDR3 runs from the conserved cysteine through the conserved F or W. The order of the fields is D gene, J gene, V gene, clone size, CDR3 DNA, CDR3 protein. A D gene is named only where the DNA matches it firmly. Not every row has a clone size; where given, it reads once, few, many or a size class.

>.|TRBJ2-3|TRBV27|.
TGTGCCAGCAGTTCGAGGGGAGGCTGGACAGATACGCAGTATTTT
CASSSRGGWTDTQYF
>.|TRBJ1-4|TRBV5-1|.
TGCGCCAGCAGCTTGGTGACGGGGGATGAAAAACTGTTTTTT
CASSLVTGDEKLFF
>.|TRBJ1-5|TRBV6-6|.
TGTGCCAGCAGTTACTTGGGAGGGATGGCCAATCAGCCCCAGCATTTT
CASSYLGGMANQPQHF
>TRBD2|TRBJ2-3|TRBV9|.
TGTGCCAGCAGCGTAGACGGACTAGTAGTAGATACGCAGTATTTT
CASSVDGLVVDTQYF
>.|TRBJ1-2|TRBV12-5|.
TGTGCTAGTGGTTTGCCGAGAACTTATGGCTACACCTTC
CASGLPRTYGYTF
>.|TRBJ2-7|TRBV5-1|.
TGCGCCAGCAGCCCCGACCCGACTAGTACGCCGACCGAGCAGTACTTC
CASSPDPTSTPTEQYF
>.|TRBJ1-2|TRBV29-1|.
TGCAGCGTGGCCCTGACGGGTGCCATCCTACGGTCTAACTATGGCTACACCTTC
CSVALTGAILRSNYGYTF
>.|TRBJ2-3|TRBV7-2|.
TGTGCCAGCAGCTCGCCGGTGGATACGCAGTATTTT
CASSSPVDTQYF
>TRBD2|TRBJ2-1|TRBV7-9|.
TGTGCCAGCACCCTGGGGACTAGGCTACACAATGAGCAGTTCTTC
CASTLGTRLHNEQFF
>TRBD1|TRBJ2-1|TRBV7-7|.
TGTGCCAGCAGCCTGGACAGGGGGAGACAGTTCTTC
CASSLDRGRQFF
>TRBD2|TRBJ2-7|TRBV27|.
TGTGCCAGCAGTGCCCCTAGCGGGAGTCGACACGAGCAGTACTTC
CASSAPSGSRHEQYF
>TRBD1|TRBJ2-3|TRBV6-5|.
TGTGCCAGCAGTTATTTAGGCGGGACAGGAACAGATACGCAGTATTTT
CASSYLGGTGTDTQYF
>.|TRBJ2-5|TRBV11-3|.
TGTGCCAGCAGCTTACTGCCGCCGGGTACCGGAGAGACCCAGTACTTC
CASSLLPPGTGETQYF
>.|TRBJ1-1|TRBV5-1|.
TGCGCCAGCATCCCGGATGGGTCTAGTGAAGCTTTCTTT
CASIPDGSSEAFF
>.|TRBJ1-2|TRBV7-9|.
TGTGCCAGCAGCTTCCCGGGGTACTCCTATGGCTACACCTTC
CASSFPGYSYGYTF
>.|TRBJ2-5|TRBV5-1|.
TGCGCCACGACTCTGTCCGGCAGCCCTCCCGAGACCCAGTACTTC
CATTLSGSPPETQYF
>TRBD2|TRBJ2-1|TRBV19|few
TGTGCCAGTAGTATAAAACTGACTAGCGGGAGGGCCAATGAGCAGTTCTTC
CASSIKLTSGRANEQFF
>TRBD2|TRBJ2-7|TRBV18|.
TGTGCCAGCTCACTGGTAGCGGGAGGGCCTTTCTCCTACGAGCAGTACTTC
CASSLVAGGPFSYEQYF
>TRBD2|TRBJ2-2|TRBV11-3|.
TGTGCCAGCAGCCCCCCTGGAAAAGCGGGAGTTAGCGGGGAGCTGTTTTTT
CASSPPGKAGVSGELFF
>.|TRBJ2-7|TRBV2|.
TGTGCCAGCAGTGAACAGGCGTCCTACGAGCAGTACTTC
CASSEQASYEQYF
>.|TRBJ1-4|TRBV19|.
TGTGCCAGTAGTATTCTCTCGGCGAACCAGGGGGAAAAACTGTTTTTT
CASSILSANQGEKLFF
>TRBD1|TRBJ1-2|TRBV6-6|once
TGTGCCAGCAGAGCGGGACAGGGAAACTATGGCTACACCTTC
CASRAGQGNYGYTF
>TRBD2|TRBJ2-1|TRBV6-5|once
TGTGCCAGCAACCAAGCGGGAAGCACCTACAATGAGCAGTTCTTC
CASNQAGSTYNEQFF
>TRBD1|TRBJ2-1|TRBV6-6|.
TGTGCCAGCAGTCACCCGACAGGGCGCTACAATGAGCAGTTCTTC
CASSHPTGRYNEQFF
>TRBD2|TRBJ2-3|TRBV5-1|few
TGCGCCAGCAGTCTAGCGGCCTCCCTTCGGGACACAGATACGCAGTATTTT
CASSLAASLRDTDTQYF
>TRBD1|TRBJ2-2|TRBV6-5|.
TGTGCCAGCAGTTTTACAGGGGGCCCCGGGGAGCTGTTTTTT
CASSFTGGPGELFF
>TRBD1|TRBJ1-1|TRBV6-5|.
TGTGCCAGCAGAAACGACAGGGGGAGGATCGTAGCTTTCTTT
CASRNDRGRIVAFF
>.|TRBJ2-7|TRBV29-1|.
TGCAGCGTTCCACGGCAGGGATCTAGAGAGCAGTACTTC
CSVPRQGSREQYF
>.|TRBJ1-2|TRBV4-3|.
TGCGCCAGCAGCACCCGTCGGGGAGCCTATGGCTACACCTTC
CASSTRRGAYGYTF